One sample yielded the 22 T cell receptor beta chains listed below, sequenced in a study of T cells after yellow fever vaccination. TCRdb re-called the 5' RACE reads through MiXCR, storing one row per CDR3 protein. The repertoire has roughly 310,000 distinct CDR3 sequences, around 3.6% of them found once; the top ten carry roughly a quarter. Sequenced here: PBMCs, sampled on the day of the yellow fever booster vaccination. The origin of the receptors is a man aged 18 to 29 who received the YFV17D yellow fever vaccine.

V usage is TRBV7-9 and J usage is TRBJ2-1; no definite D call. Between the trimmed V and J ends, which lost 2 bases and 6 bases, there was a span of 11 bases. The germline gives CDR1 SEHNR, CDR2 FQNEAQ (reference sequence). The CDR3 is 14 residues long. CDR3 region: CASSLIPDFNEQFF. The CDR3 DNA sequence: TGTGCCAGCAGCTTAATTCCAGATTTCAATGAGCAGTTCTTC.

The sample holds a few counts of this clonotype. The chain links TRBV7-9 to TRBJ2-6, with D uncertain. The CDR3 contains 13 residues. Germline V gene sequence: CDR1 SEHNR, CDR2 FQNEAQ (reference sequence). Trimming removed 11 bases at V and 4 bases at J, with 12 bases between. CDR3 coding DNA: TGTGCCGGATTCCGAGTGGGGGCCAACGTCCTGACTTTC. Protein: CAGFRVGANVLTF.

This clonotype was seen at least ten times. CDR3 loop: CAISESVAYEQYF. Here the CDR3 DNA reads TGTGCCATCAGTGAGTCAGTGGCCTACGAGCAGTACTTC. J is TRBJ2-7 and V is TRBV10-3; no clear D. V shed 0 bases and J shed 2 bases, with 5 bases lying between them. The germline V gene has CDR1 ENHRY and CDR2 SYGVKD. The CDR3 has 13 residues.

This clonotype occurred many times. The genes are TRBV5-1 and TRBJ2-1; 8 bases line up with TRBD1. CDR1 and CDR2 from the germline V gene are SGHRS and YFSETQ. J gave up 5 bases and V 4 bases, and 5 bases lay outside the gene matches. This CDR3 is 14 amino acids long. In DNA, the CDR3 is TGCGCCAGCAGCCTCGGGACAGGAGACAATGAGCAGTTCTTC. It translates to CASSLGTGDNEQFF.

This clonotype was observed a handful of times. The chain links TRBV6-5 to TRBJ1-2; 8 nucleotides agree with TRBD1. This CDR3 region has 15 residues. The ends lost 6 bases at V and 2 bases at J; junction bases unmatched: 8. From germline, CDR1 is MNHEY and CDR2 SVGAGI. CDR3 nucleotides: TGTGCCAGCAGCCTATCCGGACAGGGCAACTATGGCTACACCTTC. Its protein product is CASSLSGQGNYGYTF.

The sample holds many counts of this clonotype. The chain uses TRBV19 and TRBJ2-3; D perhaps matches TRBD2 (5 bases). The V gene's germline CDR1 is LNHDA and CDR2 SQIVND (reference sequence). This CDR3 contains 15 residues. With 3 bases removed from V and 2 bases from J, the gap between germline ends came to 12 bases. CDR3 nucleotide sequence: TGTGCCAGTAGTATGGTGGCGGGCTACACAGATACGCAGTATTTT. Translation gives CASSMVAGYTDTQYF.

Ten or more counts support this clonotype. The chain is built from TRBV20-1 and TRBJ1-1; D is uncertain. This CDR3 contains 12 residues. Germline loops: CDR1 DFQATT, CDR2 SNEGSKA (reference sequence). V lost 3 bases to trimming and J lost 2 bases, with 7 bases between them. In DNA form, the CDR3 reads TGCAGTGCTAGCCCAGGAAACACTGAAGCTTTCTTT. Translation gives CSASPGNTEAFF.

The chain recombines TRBV25-1 with TRBJ1-2; D perhaps matches TRBD1 (5 bases). Looked up from germline, CDR1 is MGHDK and CDR2 is SYGVNS. The CDR3 spans 13 residues. V gave up 8 bases and J gave up 3 bases, with 13 bases separating them. In DNA form, the CDR3 reads TGTGCCAGCGGTCGTGAGGGACACTATGGCTACACCTTC. This gives the protein CASGREGHYGYTF.

There are a few counts of this clonotype. The chain employs TRBV12-3 or TRBV12-4 and TRBJ2-7; TRBD1 aligns across 8 bases. V lost 5 bases and J lost 2; bases outside the gene matches: 2. This CDR3 has 13 amino acids. The chain's CDR3 is CASSQGQAYEQYV. The DNA of the CDR3 is TGTGCCAGCAGTCAGGGACAGGCCTACGAGCAGTACGTC.

This clonotype has a count of ten or more. V usage is TRBV27 and J usage is TRBJ2-1, with 8 positions matching TRBD2. The trim removed 7 bases at V and 9 bases at J, leaving 5 bases unmatched. Germline V gene data show CDR1 as MNHEY and CDR2 as SMNVEV (reference sequence). The CDR3 is 12 amino acids. The CDR3 DNA follows: TGTGCCAGCACTCGCGGGGGGTCTGAGCAGTTCTTC. As protein: CASTRGGSEQFF.

The V call is TRBV19, the J call TRBJ1-5, with 8 bases that match TRBD1. Trimming at V came to 9 bases and at J to 7 bases, leaving 11 bases not matched to a gene. The length of the CDR3 is 14 residues. Looked up from germline, CDR1 is LNHDA and CDR2 is SQIVND (reference sequence). The CDR3 protein is CASKQGEIQQPQHF. CDR3 nucleotide sequence: TGTGCCAGCAAACAGGGGGAGATCCAACAGCCCCAGCATTTT.

The rearrangement uses TRBV19 and TRBJ2-5; TRBD2 matches 14 bases. V gave up 1 base and J gave up 4 bases; unmatched junction bases: 5. Looked up from germline, CDR1 is LNHDA and CDR2 is SQIVND (reference sequence). This CDR3 is built from 17 residues. DNA of the CDR3: TGTGCCAGTAGTATAGTCGGAGGACTAGCGGGGGGAGAGACCCAGTACTTC. Translating gives CASSIVGGLAGGETQYF. The full variable domain, completed using reference TRBV19 and TRBJ2-5, is DGGITQSPKYLFRKEGQNVTLSCEQNLNHDAMYWYRQDPGQGLRLIYYSQIVNDFQKGDIAEGYSVSREKKESFPLTVTSAQKNPTAFYLCASSIVGGLAGGETQYFGPGTRLLVL.

This clonotype occurred many times. The chain employs TRBV12-3 or TRBV12-4 and TRBJ2-7; 8 positions match TRBD1. The CDR3 spans 13 residues. V lost 6 bases to trimming and J lost 2 bases; unmatched junction nucleotides: 3. CDR3 in DNA: TGTGCCAGCAGGCCGGGACAGGCCTACGAGCAGTACTTC. It translates to CASRPGQAYEQYF.

This clonotype was detected many times. The chain uses TRBV19 and TRBJ2-2; weak D call: TRBD1 (6 bases). The CDR3 has 16 amino acids. Germline loops: CDR1 LNHDA, CDR2 SQIVND (reference sequence). With 6 bases removed from V and 2 bases from J, the gap between germline ends came to 16 bases. The CDR3 DNA reads as TGTGCCAGTAGATTTGCCGGGACACCAAACACCGGGGAGCTGTTTTTT. Its protein product is CASRFAGTPNTGELFF.

This clonotype was recorded at least ten times. This chain uses TRBV18 with TRBJ2-2; 8 positions match TRBD2. Trimming took 0 bases from V and 6 from J; bases not matched to a gene: 9. The CDR3 sequence is 17 residues long. Germline CDR1 KGHSH, CDR2 LQKENI. Here the CDR3 DNA reads TGTGCCAGCTCACCACCGACTCGGGGGGGCCGATCCGGGGAGCTGTTTTTT. This translates into CASSPPTRGGRSGELFF.

This clonotype appeared many times. The chain employs TRBV15 and TRBJ1-6; 7 positions agree with TRBD1. J gave up 7 bases and V 0 bases, and 3 bases lay outside the gene matches. The germline CDR1 and CDR2 sequences are LNHNV and YYDKDF (reference sequence). The CDR3 extends over 15 amino acids. CDR3 sequence reads: CATSREEGANSPLHF. In DNA, the CDR3 is TGTGCCACCAGCAGAGAGGAGGGGGCGAATTCACCCCTCCACTTT.

This clonotype was seen repeatedly, ten times or more. The CDR3: CASSPSGTGGNEQFF. Written as DNA, the CDR3 is TGCGCCAGCAGCCCCTCCGGGACAGGGGGCAATGAGCAGTTCTTC. The rearrangement joins TRBV4-1 to TRBJ2-1; TRBD1 agrees at 11 bases. The CDR3 spans 15 residues. The junction had 5 bases not matched to a gene; V was cut back by 4 bases and J by 6 bases. Germline loops: CDR1 MGHRA, CDR2 YSYEKL.

There are many counts of this clonotype. The chain carries TRBV4-3 and TRBJ2-7; TRBD1 or TRBD2 may be the D gene (5 bases each). The V end was cut by 0 bases, the J end by 2 bases, with 11 bases between. From germline, CDR1 is LGHNA and CDR2 YSLEER. The CDR3 loop spans 15 amino acids. CDR3 loop: CASSQERGSPYEQYF. CDR3 in DNA: TGCGCCAGCAGCCAAGAGAGGGGCTCCCCCTACGAGCAGTACTTC.

This clonotype was detected only a few times. The J gene is TRBJ2-1, the V gene TRBV20-1, with 7 nucleotides matching TRBD2. Looked up from germline, CDR1 is DFQATT and CDR2 is SNEGSKA (reference sequence). V lost 5 bases and J lost 8; bases outside the gene matches: 18. This CDR3 is 16 amino acids long. The CDR3 DNA reads TGCAGTGCTGAAGATTATTCGAGCGGGGACGCCGATGAGCAGTTCTTC. Its translation is CSAEDYSSGDADEQFF.

This clonotype has a handful of counts. The V and J genes are TRBV4-1 and TRBJ2-3; tentatively, D is TRBD1 (6 bases). CDR1 MGHRA and CDR2 YSYEKL come from the germline V gene. Between the trimmed V and J ends, which lost 6 bases and 3 bases, there was a span of 19 bases. This CDR3 contains 16 residues. The CDR3 sequence: CASSEIGTRETDTQYF. The DNA for the CDR3 is TGCGCCAGCAGTGAGATCGGGACAAGGGAAACAGATACGCAGTATTTT.

A few counts support this clonotype. The genes are TRBV23-1 and TRBJ2-7; D could derive from TRBD1 or TRBD2 (5 bases each). TRBV23-1 is treated as an ORF (open reading frame) with a function not yet certain. This CDR3 is built from 16 residues. V was clipped by 0 bases and J by 2 bases, with 14 bases between them. CDR3 protein: CASSQSRAGRPYEQYF. The CDR3 DNA is TGCGCCAGCAGTCAATCGAGGGCAGGGCGCCCCTACGAGCAGTACTTC.

The chain links TRBV7-8 to TRBJ1-2; D is ambiguous. Between the trimmed V and J ends, which lost 5 bases and 4 bases, there was a span of 11 bases. The CDR3 is 13 amino acids. CDR1 SGHVS and CDR2 FQNEAQ come from the germline V gene. The CDR3 loop is CASSRTPGYGYTF. CDR3 sequence (DNA): TGTGCCAGCAGCCGCACCCCCGGCTATGGCTACACCTTC.